This T cell receptor (beta chain) emerged from a study of T cells expressing NK-cell markers. CDR3 length: 15 residues. Whole-study findings and limits: Roughly six donors had dominant NKG2C+ clonotypes that comprised roughly 1.0-8% of their CD8+ T cells.

Making the TCR beta cDNA relied on 5'RACE template switching with UMIs. TCRdb re-called the 5' RACE reads; one entry per CDR3 protein, DNA not given. The sample includes about 390,000 distinct CDR3 sequences. In the case of this clonotype: Its antigen is not known.

The sample comprised blood T cells: a sorted CD56 or NKG2C T cell subset, CD4+ or CD8+ T cells, or bulk PBMC T cells (not recorded which). The chain is built from TRBV12-3 or TRBV12-4 and TRBJ2-1; TCRdb reports TRBD2, a call that lacks DNA to check it against. The sequence came from a woman between 45 and 65 years old in good health. CDR3: CASSLSASGRVEQFF.